Detailed here is one T cell receptor (beta chain). The antigen is undetermined. As the method for making TCR beta libraries, quantitative 5'-RACE with molecular barcodes was used. MiXCR was run by TCRdb on the 5' RACE reads, yielding one entry per CDR3 protein. Here the sample spans 400,000 to 450,000 distinct CDR3 sequences, 15% to 20% being singletons. The data derive from a study of CD8 T cells in ankylosing spondylitis. Regarding the study as a whole: There was reportedly significant enrichment of clones that were disease-linked in matched ankylosing spondylitis synovial fluid. Characteristic of ankylosing spondylitis blood, it appeared, was a TCR beta motif comprising eight highly homologous variants.

The germline gives CDR1 MDHEN, CDR2 SYDVKM. There are 15 residues in the CDR3. V lost 3 bases, J lost 3 bases, and 6 bases stayed unmatched. The chain employs TRBV28 and TRBJ2-7; 9 bases are a match to TRBD1. The TCR originated in a male donor with ankylosing spondylitis. Specimen: blood, either unsorted or a sorted T cell fraction (not recorded which). CDR3 in amino acids: CASSFGDRALYEQYF. DNA of the CDR3: TGTGCCAGCAGTTTCGGGGACAGGGCTCTCTACGAGCAGTACTTC.